This T cell receptor (beta chain) was sequenced for a study of CD8 T cells in Susac syndrome. Random-hexamer reverse transcription was applied to about 0.5 to 1 ug RNA. One entry per CDR3 protein results from TCRdb running MiXCR on the immunoSEQ multiplex PCR reads. Of roughly 200,000 distinct CDR3 sequences listed, approximately 95% are singletons. Trimming removed 4 bases from V and 2 bases from J; junction bases left unmatched: 14. The CDR3 extends over 18 amino acids. Germline V gene sequence: CDR1 SGHDT, CDR2 YYEEEE. This rearrangement joins TRBV5-6 to TRBJ2-7; 11 positions agree with TRBD1. This TCR derives from a human donor with multiple sclerosis. The sequencing sample was made of CD4+ T cells from PBMCs. In DNA, the CDR3 is TGTGCCAGCAGCCTAGGACAGGGGGCTACGCTGTCAACCTACGAGCAGTACTTC. This encodes CASSLGQGATLSTYEQYF.